The following is a TCR beta chain sequence with its context. The sample comes from a study of blood T cell repertoires in COVID-19. From germline, CDR1 is MDHEN and CDR2 SYDVKM. The CDR3 is 14 amino acids. V was pared by 1 base and J by 5 bases, with 3 bases of the junction left unmatched. Sequencing was performed with immunoSEQ multiplex PCR; in TCRdb, only in-frame clones are kept and a portion is missing. The sample lists more than 250,000 clones; about 89% were seen once. The sequenced sample was peripheral blood. The sequence was obtained from a man younger than 35 who had recovered from COVID-19. The chain joins TRBV28 to TRBJ2-3; 7 positions agree with TRBD1. The CDR3 protein is CASSLLAGGDTQYF. The CDR3 DNA reads as TGTGCCAGCAGTTTATTGGCAGGGGGAGATACGCAGTATTTT.